Given below is one T cell receptor beta chain in context. The CDR3 consists of 13 residues. Trimming took off 3 bases at V and 3 bases at J, with 8 bases between the two ends. Original methodology: Researchers report that nucleated cell counts were estimated from reference gene primer amplification. Clones were sequenced by immunoSEQ multiplex PCR, and TCRdb holds only the in-frame ones, with some missing. V, J and clone size are taken as reported in that table, and D and trimming were inferred from the DNA itself. Found here are a few hundred thousand clones, roughly 86% of them singletons; the top ten hold around 9.1%. The sample is drawn from a study of blood T cell repertoires in COVID-19.

Material: peripheral blood. The receptor was isolated from a middle-aged man who had recovered from COVID-19. The chain employs TRBV12-3 or TRBV12-4 and TRBJ1-2; a possible D gene is TRBD1 (5 bases). The CDR3 loop reads CASSFDRDYGYTF. The CDR3 DNA is TGTGCCAGCAGTTTCGACAGAGACTATGGCTACACCTTC.